Detailed here is one T cell receptor (beta chain). Its antigen is undetermined. These data come from a study of cytomegalovirus exposure and HLA in healthy donors. Whole-study results and caveats: Researchers reported in a later analysis that a missense DCLRE1C variant was tied to TCR beta V- and J-gene trimming. About 87% or about 30% of the time was how often most TCR beta V segments were productive, according to an earlier analysis. There were several of the most significant clusters that appeared linked to common viral pathogens in a later analysis. The study had only CMV serostatus as immune exposure information.

Primers for the PCR totalled 60 Vbeta and 13 Jbeta. Assay: immunoSEQ multiplex PCR; the TCRdb copy retains only in-frame clones and omits some. The sample shows 140,000 to 150,000 clones, 65% to 90% of them seen only once. This clonotype was obtained from a woman aged 25 to 39 in good health and CMV-seronegative. Sequencing used PBMCs.

The CDR3 DNA follows: TGTGCCAGTAGTATTGGCCGGTTCAGGCTCGATCAGCCCCAGCATTTT. Its translation: CASSIGRFRLDQPQHF. The chain uses TRBV19 and TRBJ1-5, with D uncertain. Trimming took 3 bases from V and 5 from J, leaving 17 bases between them. This CDR3 has 16 residues. Germline loops: CDR1 LNHDA, CDR2 SQIVND (reference sequence).